The subject of this entry is one T cell receptor (beta chain). At one boundary the junction diverges from the germline segment, which might be a read error. No cell sorting was done before RNA was extracted from the tissue. The data stem from a study of tumor and adjacent non-tumor tissue in lung cancer. TCRbeta libraries were built with three rounds of nested PCR, modified from ARM-PCR. TCRdb passed the multiplex PCR reads through MiXCR, listing each CDR3 protein once. The sample lists around 70,000 distinct CDR3 sequences, about 80% occurring once. Sequenced: lung tumor tissue. The clonotype comes from a man in his 60s with non-small cell lung cancer.

The CDR3 DNA is TGTGCCAGTAGTGGTAATCAGCACCAGCATTTT. It is translated as CASSGNQHQHF. J is TRBJ1-5 and V is TRBV12-3 or TRBV12-4; D ambiguous. The CDR3 has 11 residues.